The T cell receptor beta chain under discussion was sequenced for a study of cytomegalovirus exposure and HLA in healthy donors. The ends were cut back, 3 bases at V and 8 bases at J, with 4 bases in the middle. This CDR3 spans 11 amino acids. Germline V gene lookup returns CDR1 KGHSH and CDR2 LQKENI. On this clone itself: Its antigen is undetermined.

Study observations and caveats: Versus the 666-donor mean, an Asian-associated ancestry cluster reportedly showed fewer N-insertions in a later analysis. The study recorded over 150 TCR beta chains that were cytomegalovirus-associated. The HLA-A and HLA-B alleles of most subjects were reportedly predicted accurately from TCR beta sequences.

The primer mix had 60 Vbeta and 13 Jbeta primers. Sequenced by immunoSEQ multiplex PCR; TCRdb stores in-frame clones only, minus some. This table has under 150,000 clones, 65% to 85% appearing once. The receptor comes from a male donor in good health and CMV-seronegative. Sequences were obtained from PBMCs. The chain carries TRBV18 and TRBJ1-4; no clear D gene. CDR3 DNA: TGTGCCAGCTCACCCGGGGAAAAACTGTTTTTT. Amino acid sequence: CASSPGEKLFF.